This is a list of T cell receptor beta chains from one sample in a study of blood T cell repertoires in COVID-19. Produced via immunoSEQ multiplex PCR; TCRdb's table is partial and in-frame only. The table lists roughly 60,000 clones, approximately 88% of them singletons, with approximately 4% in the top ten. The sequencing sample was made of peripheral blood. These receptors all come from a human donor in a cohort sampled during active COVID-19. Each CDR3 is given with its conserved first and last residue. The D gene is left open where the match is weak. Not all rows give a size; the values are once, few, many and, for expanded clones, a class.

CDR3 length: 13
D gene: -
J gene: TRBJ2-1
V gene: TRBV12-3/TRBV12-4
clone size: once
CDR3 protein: CASSPYKMNEQFF
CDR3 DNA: TGTGCCAGCAGCCCATACAAAATGAATGAGCAGTTCTTC

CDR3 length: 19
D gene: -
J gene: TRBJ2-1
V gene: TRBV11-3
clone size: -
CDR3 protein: CASSLDRLGLASSYNEQFF
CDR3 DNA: TGTGCCAGCAGCTTAGATCGTTTGGGGCTAGCGAGCTCCTACAATGAGCAGTTCTTC

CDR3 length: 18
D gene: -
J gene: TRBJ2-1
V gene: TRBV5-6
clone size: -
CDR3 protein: CASSFPALQGDSYNEQFF
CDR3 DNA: TGTGCCAGCAGCTTCCCAGCTCTGCAGGGTGACTCCTACAATGAGCAGTTCTTC

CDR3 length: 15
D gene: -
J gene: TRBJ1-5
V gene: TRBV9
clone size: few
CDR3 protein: CASSVAGTGVQPQHF
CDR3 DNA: TGTGCCAGCAGCGTAGCGGGGACGGGGGTTCAGCCCCAGCATTTT

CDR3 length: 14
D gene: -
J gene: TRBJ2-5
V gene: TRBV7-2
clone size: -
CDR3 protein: CASSLGGGAQTQYF
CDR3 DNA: TGTGCCAGCAGCTTAGGAGGGGGGGCTCAGACCCAGTACTTC

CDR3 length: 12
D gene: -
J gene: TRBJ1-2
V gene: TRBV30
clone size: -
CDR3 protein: CAWRSVVLGYTF
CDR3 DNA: TGTGCCTGGAGAAGCGTGGTTTTGGGCTACACCTTC

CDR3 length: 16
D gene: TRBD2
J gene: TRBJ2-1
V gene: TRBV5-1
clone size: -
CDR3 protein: CASSLAPGGSGNEQFF
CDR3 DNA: TGCGCCAGCAGCTTGGCCCCCGGCGGGAGTGGCAATGAGCAGTTCTTC

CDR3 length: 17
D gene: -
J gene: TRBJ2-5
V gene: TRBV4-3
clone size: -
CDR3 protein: CASSQEAYQSGSGTQYF
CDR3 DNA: TGCGCCAGCAGCCAAGAAGCTTATCAGAGCGGGTCAGGGACCCAGTACTTC

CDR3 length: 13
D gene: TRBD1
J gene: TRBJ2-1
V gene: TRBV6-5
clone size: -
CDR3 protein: CASRRDRRDEQFF
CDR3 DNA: TGTGCCAGCAGGCGGGACAGGCGGGACGAGCAGTTCTTC

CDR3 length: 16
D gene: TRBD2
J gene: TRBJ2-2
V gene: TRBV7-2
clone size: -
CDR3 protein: CASSLDGLARTGELFF
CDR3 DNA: TGTGCCAGCAGCTTAGATGGACTAGCGAGAACCGGGGAGCTGTTTTTT

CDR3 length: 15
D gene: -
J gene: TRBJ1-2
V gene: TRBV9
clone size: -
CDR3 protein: CASSADGGSHNGYTF
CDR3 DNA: TGTGCCAGCAGCGCCGATGGGGGGAGTCATAATGGCTACACCTTC

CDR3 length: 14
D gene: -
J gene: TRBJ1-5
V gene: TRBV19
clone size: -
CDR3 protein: CASFDGYSNQPQHF
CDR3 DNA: TGTGCCAGCTTTGACGGGTATAGCAATCAGCCCCAGCATTTT

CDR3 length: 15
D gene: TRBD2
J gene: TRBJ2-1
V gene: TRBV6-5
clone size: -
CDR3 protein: CASSYTSGRDNEQFF
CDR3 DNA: TGTGCCAGCAGTTACACTAGCGGGAGAGACAATGAGCAGTTCTTC

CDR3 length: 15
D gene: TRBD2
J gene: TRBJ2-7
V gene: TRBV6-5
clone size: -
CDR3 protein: CASSYSGLAGREQYF
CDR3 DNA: TGTGCCAGCAGTTACTCGGGACTAGCGGGTCGGGAGCAGTACTTC

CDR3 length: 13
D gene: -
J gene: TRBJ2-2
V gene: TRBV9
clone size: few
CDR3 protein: CASTAGNTGELFF
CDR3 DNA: TGTGCCAGCACGGCAGGGAACACCGGGGAGCTGTTTTTT

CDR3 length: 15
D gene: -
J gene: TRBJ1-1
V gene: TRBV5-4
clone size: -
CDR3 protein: CASSLGGLMDTEAFF
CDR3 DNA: TGTGCCAGCAGCTTGGGGGGCCTAATGGACACTGAAGCTTTCTTT

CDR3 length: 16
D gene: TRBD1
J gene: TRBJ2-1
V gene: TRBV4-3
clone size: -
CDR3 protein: CASSKGQATIYNEQFF
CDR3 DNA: TGCGCCAGCAGCAAAGGACAGGCGACAATCTACAATGAGCAGTTCTTC

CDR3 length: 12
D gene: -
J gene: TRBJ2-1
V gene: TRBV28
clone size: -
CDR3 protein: CASSAQFNEQFF
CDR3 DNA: TGTGCCAGCAGCGCGCAATTCAATGAGCAGTTCTTC